The 6 T cell receptor beta chains in this list originate from one sample, sequenced in a study of healthy donors' naive CD4 and CD8 T cells. A linear amplification protocol produced the TCR libraries from 500 ng of total RNA. One entry per CDR3 protein results from TCRdb running MiXCR on the reads. Of some 190,000 distinct CDR3 sequences in the sample, 65% to 75% were seen once. Sequenced material: naive CD4+ and CD8+ T cells sorted from blood, pooled from several donors. The receptors shown here come from a pool of human donors in good health; the sample pools cells from several healthy donors.

The chain employs TRBV21-1 and TRBJ2-7; the table's D call TRBD2 went unverified against the DNA. TRBV21-1 is designated a pseudogene. This CDR3 region has 13 residues. The CDR3 sequence: CASPRAKTYEQYF. Here the CDR3 DNA reads TGTGCCAGCCCCCGCGCAAAAACCTACGAGCAGTACTTC.

V is TRBV11-2 and J is TRBJ1-1; D ambiguous. V was trimmed by 2 bases and J by 8 bases, leaving 6 bases between them. Germline V gene data show CDR1 as SGHAT and CDR2 as FQNNGV. The CDR3 loop spans 11 amino acids. The CDR3 region has the DNA TGTGCCAGCAGCTTATTACAGGAAGCTTTCTTT. Protein product: CASSLLQEAFF.

The chain combines TRBV19 with TRBJ2-7; 11 nucleotides align to TRBD2. The junction had 4 bases not matched to a gene; V was cut back by 5 bases and J by 1 base. CDR3 length: 15 amino acids. The germline V gene has CDR1 LNHDA and CDR2 SQIVND (reference sequence). CDR3 sequence: CASSAGLAASYEQYF. The CDR3 bases are TGTGCCAGTAGTGCGGGACTAGCGGCTTCCTACGAGCAGTACTTC.

This chain connects TRBV6-1 to TRBJ2-5; 15 bases are a match to TRBD2. With 6 bases clipped from V and 2 bases from J, the junction kept 4 bases outside the gene matches. The CDR3 is 16 amino acids. Looked up from germline, CDR1 is MNHNS and CDR2 is SASEGT. CDR3 in amino acids: CASRGLAGGGQETQYF. The CDR3, as DNA: TGTGCCAGCAGGGGACTAGCGGGAGGAGGACAAGAGACCCAGTACTTC.

The chain links TRBV27 to TRBJ2-5; D tentatively reads TRBD1 or TRBD2 (5 bases each). The CDR3 covers 15 residues. Deletions cut 1 base from V and 1 base from J, with 10 bases between. Germline CDR1 is MNHEY and CDR2 is SMNVEV (reference sequence). CDR3 nucleotide sequence: TGTGCCAGCAGTTTATACGGGGCAGCCCAAGAGACCCAGTACTTC. It specifies CASSLYGAAQETQYF.

The gene calls are TRBV2 and TRBJ2-3, with 8 positions matching TRBD2. Trimming took 6 bases from V and 2 from J; bases not matched to a gene: 7. The CDR3 loop spans 15 amino acids. Germline loops: CDR1 SNHLY, CDR2 FYNNEI. The CDR3 coding sequence is TGTGCCAGCAGGGGGAGCGGGAGCCCCACAGATACGCAGTATTTT. Translation: CASRGSGSPTDTQYF.